Presented here are 24 T cell receptor beta chains from one specimen sequenced in a study of coeliac disease. Some clones are missing from TCRdb's copy, which holds only in-frame ones; the method was immunoSEQ multiplex PCR. The top ten hold under 11% of the sample, which has about 3,000 clones, roughly 53% seen once. What these receptors recognize is not known. General study findings and limits: Active celiac intraepithelial and lamina propria samples had lower TRB and TRG clonality than control samples.

Sequenced input: intraepithelial lymphocytes from the gut. The receptors here all came from a man aged 50 to 60 with active celiac disease.

V gene TRBV19 combines with J gene TRBJ2-3; TRBD2 aligns across 12 bases. This CDR3 contains 12 residues. The germline CDR1 and CDR2 sequences are LNHDA and SQIVND (reference sequence). CDR3 amino acids: CVRLAGVATQYF. The CDR3 DNA sequence: TGTGTCAGACTAGCGGGAGTCGCTACGCAGTATTTT. Drawing the rest from reference TRBV19 and TRBJ2-3, the complete variable domain is DGGITQSPKYLFRKEGQNVTLSCEQNLNHDAMYWYRQDPGQGLRLIYYSQIVNDFQKGDIAEGYSVSREKKESFPLTVTSAQKNPTAFYLCVRLAGVATQYFGPGTRLTVL.

V usage is TRBV19 and J usage is TRBJ1-4; D is perhaps TRBD1 (5 bases). Germline values: CDR1 LNHDA, CDR2 SQIVND (reference sequence). The V gene lost 5 bases and the J gene lost 3 bases, with 19 bases spanning the gap. The CDR3 has 17 amino acids. The CDR3 loop is CASSPLVAGEANEKLFF. The CDR3 nucleotides read TGTGCCAGTAGTCCCCTCGTTGCGGGGGAGGCTAATGAAAAACTGTTTTTT.

A remark on this clone: Since no conserved phenylalanine or tryptophan closes the CDR3, a read error is the likely cause. V is TRBV10-3 and J is TRBJ1-4, with D uncertain. Per germline, CDR1 ENHRY and CDR2 SYGVKD. V lost 4 bases to trimming and J lost 2 bases, with 5 bases between them. CDR3 length: 13 residues. The CDR3 DNA reads as TGTGCCATCAGTGCCGGGACTAATGAAAAACTGTTTCTT. Translation gives CAISAGTNEKLFL.

This chain links TRBV11-3 with TRBJ2-3, with D possibly being TRBD2 (6 bases). Germline V gene lookup returns CDR1 SGHNT and CDR2 YENEEA. Trimming stripped 8 bases from V and 11 bases from J, with 20 bases between. The CDR3 runs 13 residues. CDR3 in amino acids: CASGNRLDALQYF. The CDR3 bases are TGTGCCAGCGGTAACCGACTAGACGCTTTGCAGTATTTT. The complete variable domain, with remaining parts taken from reference TRBV11-3 and TRBJ2-3, reads EAGVVQSPRYKIIEKKQPVAFWCNPISGHNTLYWYLQNLGQGPELLIRYENEEAVDDSQLPKDRFSAERLKGVDSTLKIQPAELGDSAVYLCASGNRLDALQYFGPGTRLTVL.

This sequence joins TRBV14 and TRBJ1-4; D not resolved. The CDR3 length is 14 residues. Trimming pared 2 bases from V and 8 bases from J, leaving 12 bases between. CDR1 and CDR2 from the germline V gene are SGHDN and FVKESK. CDR3 residues: CASSQFSRREKLFF. CDR3 bases: TGTGCCAGCAGCCAATTTAGCCGGAGGGAAAAACTGTTTTTT.

V and J are TRBV5-5 and TRBJ1-2; D perhaps matches TRBD1 (5 bases). CDR1 is SGHKS, CDR2 YYEKEE, per germline (reference sequence). The CDR3 is 13 residues long. Trimming pared 0 bases from V and 8 bases from J, leaving 11 bases between. The CDR3 region is CASSLATRGGYTF. In DNA, the CDR3 is TGTGCCAGCAGCTTGGCGACTCGGGGGGGCTACACCTTC.

This clone appeared once. This chain connects TRBV6-1 to TRBJ2-7; TRBD1 might be the D (6 bases). Trimming left V 4 bases short and J 4 bases short, with 14 bases between. The CDR3 totals 14 residues. Germline V lookup: CDR1 MNHNS, CDR2 SASEGT. CDR3 in DNA: TGTGCCAGCAGTGGGTTCAGGGGCCAATACGAGCAGTACTTC. Translating gives CASSGFRGQYEQYF.

This clone was picked up a small number of times. The chain uses TRBV5-1 and TRBJ1-4; 8 bases fit TRBD1. CDR3 length: 15 amino acids. The V segment lost 4 bases and the J segment 8 bases; nucleotides outside the gene matches: 10. The germline V gene has CDR1 SGHRS and CDR2 YFSETQ. The CDR3 bases are TGCGCCAGCAGCCCCCCCAGGGGGCTAGGCGAAAAACTGTTTTTT. Its protein is CASSPPRGLGEKLFF.

This rearrangement joins TRBV7-3 to TRBJ2-4, with 8 nucleotides matching TRBD2. CDR3 length: 17 amino acids. The J segment lost 5 bases and the V segment lost 2 bases, leaving 11 bases of the junction unmatched. CDR1 is SGHTA, CDR2 FQGTGA, per germline. CDR3 DNA sequence: TGTGCCAGCAGCTTAGGAGTTGGACTAGCTCCCGAAAACATTCAGTACTTC. Translation gives CASSLGVGLAPENIQYF.

CDR3 protein: CASSLGFGLADYEQYF. DNA for the CDR3: TGCGCCAGCAGCTTGGGCTTCGGACTAGCAGACTACGAGCAGTACTTC. The chain couples TRBV5-1 to TRBJ2-7; 8 bases line up with TRBD2. The V gene end was trimmed by 0 bases and the J gene end by 3 bases; junction bases not matched to a gene: 8. This CDR3 is built from 16 residues. Germline-derived CDR1 and CDR2 are SGHRS and YFSETQ.

Of note for this clone: This is likely a read error, given that the CDR3 carries no conserved phenylalanine or tryptophan at its end. The chain links TRBV5-1 to TRBJ1-2; D not resolved. V was clipped by 0 bases and J by 4 bases, with 13 bases between them. CDR1 and CDR2 from the germline V gene are SGHRS and YFSETQ. This CDR3 has 15 amino acids. The chain's CDR3 is CASSLELGSFYGYTS. Here the CDR3 DNA reads TGCGCCAGCAGCTTGGAGCTGGGCAGCTTCTATGGCTACACCTCC.

The chain uses TRBV11-3 and TRBJ2-2; 14 nucleotides match TRBD2. Germline trimming cut 4 bases from V and 6 bases from J; bases unmatched to any gene: 13. Germline V gives CDR1 SGHNT, CDR2 YENEEA. The CDR3 consists of 19 residues. The CDR3 DNA is TGTGCCAGCAGCTCGAACCGGGGACTAGCGGGAGTAATCCCCGGGGAGCTGTTTTTT. Translation gives CASSSNRGLAGVIPGELFF.

By sample fraction, this clone is medium-sized. This chain uses TRBV13 with TRBJ1-5; TRBD1 matches at 9 bases. The CDR3 is made up of 14 amino acids. V was pared by 4 bases and J by 2 bases, with 0 bases of the junction left unmatched. Germline assignment: CDR1 PRHDT and CDR2 FYEKMQ (reference sequence). CDR3 nucleotides: TGTGCCAGCAGCTGGACAGGGGGCAATCAGCCCCAGCATTTT. Protein: CASSWTGGNQPQHF.

This clone was seen more than once but under ten times. The chain is built from TRBV5-6 and TRBJ2-1; a possible D gene is TRBD2 (5 bases). Trimming stripped 3 bases from V and 10 bases from J, with 17 bases between. Germline-derived CDR1 and CDR2 are SGHDT and YYEEEE. There are 14 residues in the CDR3. In nucleotides, the CDR3 is TGTGCCAGCAGCTCGAGTCTCGGAGGAGAGGAGCAGTTCTTC. This codes for CASSSSLGGEEQFF.

This chain joins TRBV11-2 and TRBJ1-2; no firm D call. The CDR3 sequence is 11 residues long. V lost 1 base to trimming and J lost 7 bases, with 4 bases between them. Germline values: CDR1 SGHAT, CDR2 FQNNGV. CDR3: CASSLAGGYTF. The CDR3 nucleotides read TGTGCCAGCAGCTTAGCGGGTGGCTACACCTTC.

This chain uses TRBV2 with TRBJ1-5; D is ambiguous. CDR1 and CDR2 (germline): SNHLY, FYNNEI. There are 18 residues in the CDR3. V was clipped by 5 bases and J by 4 bases, with 24 bases between them. Here the CDR3 DNA reads TGTGCCAGCAGTTTCGAGAAGGAGGGTCCTCTAACGAATCAGCCCCAGCATTTT. Translating it yields CASSFEKEGPLTNQPQHF. The full variable domain, completed using reference TRBV2 and TRBJ1-5, is EPEVTQTPSHQVTQMGQEVILRCVPISNHLYFYWYRQILGQKVEFLVSFYNNEISEKSEIFDDQFSVERPDGSNFTLKIRSTKLEDSAMYFCASSFEKEGPLTNQPQHFGDGTRLSIL.

The CDR3 spells CASSLDRGTDTQYF. The CDR3 nucleotides are TGTGCCAGCAGTTTGGACAGGGGCACAGATACGCAGTATTTT. V gene TRBV27 combines with J gene TRBJ2-3; TRBD1 matches at 8 bases. With V trimmed by 3 bases and J by 1 base, 0 bases remained unmatched. Germline CDR1 and CDR2: MNHEY and SMNVEV (reference sequence). CDR3 length equals 14 residues.

This clone was detected a few times. The chain uses TRBV11-2 and TRBJ1-2, with D perhaps TRBD1 (6 bases). Germline assignment: CDR1 SGHAT and CDR2 FQNNGV. The CDR3 sequence is 11 residues long. Trimming left V 3 bases short and J 10 bases short, with 9 bases between. For the CDR3, the DNA is TGTGCCAGCAGCTTCACAGGGAACTACACCTTC. Translating it yields CASSFTGNYTF.

The chain combines TRBV27 with TRBJ1-2, with D possibly being TRBD1 (6 bases). The CDR3 length is 15 residues. Germline V gives CDR1 MNHEY, CDR2 SMNVEV (reference sequence). Trimming removed 5 bases from V and 8 bases from J, with 21 bases in between. CDR3 nucleotides: TGTGCCAGCAGTGCCACCTTTCGGGGACAAGACGGCTACACCTTC. Its protein is CASSATFRGQDGYTF.

The chain has TRBV7-9 and TRBJ2-1; TRBD2 aligns across 8 bases. This CDR3 spans 16 amino acids. Germline V CDR1 and CDR2: SEHNR, FQNEAQ (reference sequence). J gave up 5 bases and V 3 bases, and 9 bases lay outside the gene matches. The CDR3 loop reads CASSLGPRGGDNEQFF. The CDR3 nucleotides are TGTGCCAGCAGCTTGGGGCCTCGGGGGGGAGACAATGAGCAGTTCTTC. Looking up the rest from reference TRBV7-9 and TRBJ2-1 gives the full variable domain: DTGVSQNPRHKITKRGQNVTFRCDPISEHNRLYWYRQTLGQGPEFLTYFQNEAQLEKSRLLSDRFSAERPKGSFSTLEIQRTEQGDSAMYLCASSLGPRGGDNEQFFGPGTRLTVL.

The chain joins TRBV10-3 to TRBJ1-1, with D possibly being TRBD1 (5 bases). V was pared by 0 bases and J by 6 bases, with 8 bases between. This CDR3 comprises 13 residues. Germline V gene data show CDR1 as ENHRY and CDR2 as SYGVKD. The CDR3 loop reads CAISESGGAEAFF. CDR3 coding DNA: TGTGCCATCAGTGAGTCGGGGGGGGCTGAAGCTTTCTTT.

This sequence joins TRBV9 and TRBJ1-6; TRBD1 matches 11 bases. The CDR3 has 15 amino acids. Germline V gives CDR1 SGDLS, CDR2 YYNGEE. With 4 bases clipped from V and 9 bases from J, the junction kept 6 bases outside the gene matches. The CDR3 protein is CASSIGQGASSPLHF. The CDR3 DNA is TGTGCCAGCAGCATTGGACAGGGGGCGTCTTCACCCCTCCACTTT.

The chain joins TRBV7-9 to TRBJ2-2; the match to TRBD2 covers 7 bases. Germline CDR1 reads SEHNR; CDR2 reads FQNEAQ (reference sequence). V shed 5 bases and J 1 base; nucleotides not matched to a gene: 4. The CDR3 contains 15 residues. CDR3 region: CASSVRGVNTGELFF. CDR3 coding DNA: TGTGCCAGCAGCGTCCGGGGGGTGAACACCGGGGAGCTGTTTTTT.

The chain recombines TRBV10-3 with TRBJ1-1; a possible D gene is TRBD1 (5 bases). V was clipped by 3 bases and J by 2 bases, with 13 bases between them. Per the germline V gene, CDR1 is ENHRY and CDR2 is SYGVKD. The CDR3 spans 15 residues. Here the CDR3 DNA reads TGTGCCATCAGTGATCCACAGGAAATAAACACTGAAGCTTTCTTT. Its translation: CAISDPQEINTEAFF.